This T cell receptor beta chain was observed in a study of T cell responses to AZD1222 COVID-19 vaccine. Points from the study as a whole: Most donors were white British, females outnumbered males, and clonal diversity was possibly underestimated. It was only five to seven AZD1222 recipients who were seropositive at baseline. Reports say nearly half of spike-specific TCRs go after unmutated variant regions.

Worth noting for this clone: Its target is unknown.

TCRdb's copy holds only in-frame clones and misses some; the assay was immunoSEQ multiplex PCR. Of approximately 140,000 clones detected, less than 95% appear once; the ten largest clones hold around 1.3%. The receptor was derived from an adult in good health. The sequencing here drew on peripheral blood, taken on day 0 of AZD1222 vaccination.

DNA for the CDR3: TGCAGTGCTCGTGGGGGGTATAGCAATCAGCCCCAGCATTTT. This translates into CSARGGYSNQPQHF. The rearrangement joins TRBV20-1 to TRBJ1-5, with D maybe TRBD1 (5 bases). The germline V gene has CDR1 DFQATT and CDR2 SNEGSKA (reference sequence). V lost 5 bases and J lost 0, with 11 bases in between. This CDR3 has 14 amino acids.